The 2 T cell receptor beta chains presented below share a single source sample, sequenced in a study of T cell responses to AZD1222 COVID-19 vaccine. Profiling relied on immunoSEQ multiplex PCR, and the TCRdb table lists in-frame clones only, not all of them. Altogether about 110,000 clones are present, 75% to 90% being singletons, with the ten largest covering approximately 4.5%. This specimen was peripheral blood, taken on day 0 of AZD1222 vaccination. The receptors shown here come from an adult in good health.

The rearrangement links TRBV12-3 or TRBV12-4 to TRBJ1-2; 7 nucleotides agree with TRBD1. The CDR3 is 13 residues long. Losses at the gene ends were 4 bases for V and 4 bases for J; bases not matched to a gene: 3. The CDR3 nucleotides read TGTGCCAGCAGTTCGGACAGGACCTATGGCTACACCTTC. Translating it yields CASSSDRTYGYTF.

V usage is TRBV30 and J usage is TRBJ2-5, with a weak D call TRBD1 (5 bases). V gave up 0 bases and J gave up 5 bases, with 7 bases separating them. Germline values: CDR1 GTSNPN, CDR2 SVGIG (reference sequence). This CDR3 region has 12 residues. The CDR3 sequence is CAWSVHRETQYF. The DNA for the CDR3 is TGTGCCTGGAGTGTACACAGGGAGACCCAGTACTTC.